Sequencing of this TCR beta chain was carried out in a study of T cells in Graves' hyperthyroidism and ophthalmopathy. V lost 0 bases to trimming and J lost 1 base, with 6 bases between them. The CDR3 is made up of 14 amino acids. Germline assignment: CDR1 KGHSH and CDR2 LQKENI. Amplified regions were TCR beta CDR3 sequences from RNA transcripts. The HTBI primer set was used in a first-round RT-PCR of the TCR CDR3. TCRdb reanalysed the multiplex PCR reads using MiXCR and keeps one entry per CDR3 protein. This table holds about 210,000 distinct CDR3 sequences, roughly 15% found once. The origin of this receptor is a man in his forties or fifties with Graves' hyperthyroidism. The sample consisted of blood. The chain recombines TRBV18 with TRBJ2-5; D gene ambiguous. DNA of the CDR3: TGTGCCAGCTCACCACCGGGCCTCCAAGAGACCCAGTACTTC. The encoded protein is CASSPPGLQETQYF.